A single sample is the source of the 3 T cell receptor beta chains below, sequenced in a study of T cells in Graves' hyperthyroidism and ophthalmopathy. TCR beta CDR3 sequences were amplified from RNA transcripts. A first-round RT-PCR of the TCR CDR3 used the HTBI primer set. In TCRdb, the multiplex PCR reads were re-called with MiXCR into one record per CDR3 protein. The sample gives under 400,000 distinct CDR3 sequences, over 15% of which show up once; 45% to 50% is in the top ten. The source material was blood. Receptor source: a woman between 45 and 65 years old with Graves' hyperthyroidism.

The chain carries TRBV6-5 and TRBJ2-7; perhaps D is TRBD1 or TRBD2 (6 bases each). This CDR3 has 12 residues. V dropped 4 bases and J dropped 9 bases, with 13 bases sitting between them. Germline CDR1 and CDR2: MNHEY and SVGAGI. CDR3 sequence reads: CASSSGGGGQYV. The CDR3 nucleotides are TGTGCCAGCAGTTCCGGAGGGGGAGGGCAGTACGTC.

The rearrangement joins TRBV4-1 to TRBJ2-5; tentative D call: TRBD1 (5 bases). This CDR3 region has 18 residues. The germline V and J ends were trimmed by 4 bases and 1 base, with 22 bases remaining between them. Looked up from germline, CDR1 is MGHRA and CDR2 is YSYEKL. The CDR3, as DNA: TGCGCCAGCAGCCGGGATTGGGGCAGCCTACTATCCCAAGAGACCCAGTACTTC. It translates to CASSRDWGSLLSQETQYF.

This chain links TRBV12-3 or TRBV12-4 with TRBJ1-2; D is uncertain. The CDR3 extends over 15 amino acids. V was trimmed by 1 base and J by 3 bases, leaving 12 bases between them. The CDR3 coding sequence is TGTGCCAGCAGTTTAGGACTGGGCCCCTACTATGGCTACACCTTC. It is translated as CASSLGLGPYYGYTF.